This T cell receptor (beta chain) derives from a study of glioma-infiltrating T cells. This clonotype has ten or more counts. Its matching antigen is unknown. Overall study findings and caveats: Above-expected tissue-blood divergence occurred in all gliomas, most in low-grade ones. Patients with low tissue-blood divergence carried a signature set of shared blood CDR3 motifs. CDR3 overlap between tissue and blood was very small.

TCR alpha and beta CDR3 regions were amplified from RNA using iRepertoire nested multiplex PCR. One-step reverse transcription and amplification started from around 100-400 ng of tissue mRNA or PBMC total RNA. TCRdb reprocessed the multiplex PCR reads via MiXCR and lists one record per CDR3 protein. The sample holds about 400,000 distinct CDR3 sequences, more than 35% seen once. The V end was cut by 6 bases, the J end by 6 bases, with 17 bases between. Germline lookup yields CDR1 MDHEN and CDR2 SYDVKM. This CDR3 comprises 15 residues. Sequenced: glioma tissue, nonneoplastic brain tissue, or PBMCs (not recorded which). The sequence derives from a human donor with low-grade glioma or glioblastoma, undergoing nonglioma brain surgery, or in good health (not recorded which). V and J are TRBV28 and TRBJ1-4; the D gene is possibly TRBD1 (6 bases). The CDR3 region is CASRGTGAGDEKLFF. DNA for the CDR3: TGTGCCAGCAGGGGAACGGGCGCAGGGGATGAAAAACTGTTTTTT.